This T cell receptor (beta chain) was captured in a study of regulatory T cells in long-lasting Graves disease (dated by TCRdb to about 2021). Study-level background: Patients with newly diagnosed Graves' disease had been on antithyroid drugs for under 3 months. Persistent Graves' disease patients were compared with newly diagnosed Graves' disease patients by peripheral blood TCR sequencing and RNA sequencing. The study took place in China and was registered as a clinical trial. A total of approximately 35 samples underwent TCR sequencing: approximately 13 from persistent and approximately 20 from newly diagnosed Graves' disease patients. What the research found in general, with its limitations: Preferential use of TRBV28, TRBJ1-2 and TRBJ2-5 was observed in persistent disease, whereas TRBV20-1 and TRBJ2-1 were favored in newly diagnosed disease. Compared with newly diagnosed patients, persistent Graves' disease patients had lower TCR Shannon entropy and fewer highly expanded clones, which suggests clonal expansion. Sequencing and analysis were restricted to the TCR beta chain. A larger number of public clonotypes was shared among persistent patients (more than 2,500) than among newly diagnosed patients (roughly 980). As a limitation, the authors acknowledged that the small sample size may reduce accuracy. Peripheral blood alone was examined, since thyroid tissue, which constituted the primary lesion, could not be accessed.

V ends up 5 bases short and J 2 bases short, with an unmatched junction base count of 2. CDR1 and CDR2 are read off the germline V gene as SGHAT and FQNNGV. From cysteine to phenylalanine, the CDR3 is 15 amino acids long. Kept here is only the CDR3 DNA, which spans 45 bases and is read in frame from base 1. Many counts were recorded for this clonotype. The antigen it recognizes is unknown. No base qualities exist here, and no much larger clone lies one base off it. The time point label, as the study defines it: newly diagnosed GD, antithyroid drugs for less than 3 months. For both TCR sequencing and RNA sequencing, RNA was extracted from PBMCs using TRIzol. Graves' disease was diagnosed according to American Thyroid Association guidelines. The patients came from an endocrinology department in Xi'an, China. From each patient, 7.5 to 10 milliliters of peripheral blood was collected into an EDTA anticoagulant tube. Ficoll Paque Plus density gradient separation was used to isolate PBMCs, and no further T cell sorting was done. An Agilent 2100 Bioanalyzer and agarose gel were used to assess RNA quality, and a NanoDrop 2000 was used to measure RNA concentration.

Libraries were made using multiplex PCR. Sequencing relied on an Illumina HiSeq 4000. iRepertoire HTBI primers and Arm-PCR amplification of CDR3 regions were used to construct TCR beta libraries. Before sequencing, the PCR products underwent gel purification. The paper's data handling went like this. A total of around 66 TRBV and 14 TRBJ segments were identified across samples and were used for gene usage analysis of CDR3 amino acid clonotypes. COPE and FqMerger were used to merge the filtered high-quality paired reads into contigs. BLAST was used to align contigs to the IMGT TRBV, TRBD and TRBJ reference genes, and CDR3 was defined following IMGT. Any clonotype with a frequency above 0.1% was counted as a highly expanded clone. Shannon entropy served as the measure of repertoire diversity, while the Gini coefficient captured V-J evenness. Public clonotypes were defined as clonotypes shared by more than one individual. TCRdb reworked the public reads: Q25 trimming with fastp, MiXCR clone assembly, productive beta chains retained. Every CDR3 protein is listed once, alongside the most common genes and DNA of its rows. The V and J calls reflect TCRdb's pipeline rather than the authors' work. The sample table shows around 250,000 distinct CDR3 sequences, and about 20% are seen once. Of the sample, roughly 15% falls within the top ten clones.

The sample was also reused in another study, on T cells in Graves' hyperthyroidism and ophthalmopathy. Per the second study: A patient counted as having stable Graves' hyperthyroidism if no progression to ophthalmopathy occurred over 18 months of follow-up. Hyperthyroidism patients were newly diagnosed, had a disease duration of under 2 months, and were aged 18 to 65 years. Exclusion was applied to patients with uncontrolled infections, other autoimmune diseases, pregnancy or lactation. Diagnoses were established on the basis of clinical symptoms, serum thyroxine and TRAb, thyroid ultrasound, and orbital computed tomography. The TCR CDR3 was subjected to a first round of RT-PCR using the HTBI primer set and the Qiagen OneStep RT-PCR kit. Most expanded thyroid clonotypes (frequency above 0.001) were also detected in blood, suggesting blood repertoires may reflect thyroid immune responses. A 13 V-J signature model separated ophthalmopathy from stable hyperthyroidism, with approximately 86% sensitivity and 81.08% specificity in cross-validation and 80%/75% in testing. In validation, the model predicted progression to ophthalmopathy with around 71% sensitivity and approximately 74% specificity, a median of 6.5 months before onset. TCR V-J signatures able to tell the groups apart were searched for in a discovery cohort of 90 to 100 patients, of whom roughly 42 had Graves' ophthalmopathy and roughly 59 had stable Graves' hyperthyroidism. Prospective prediction of ophthalmopathy was tested in an independent validation cohort of fewer than 20 hyperthyroidism patients and around 16 patients who later progressed to ophthalmopathy. The 80 to 100 discovery patients were randomly divided into training and test sets at a 7:3 ratio. In about 6 Graves' hyperthyroidism patients, the study also compared T-cell repertoires from thyroid tissue with T-cell repertoires from blood. Following sampling, methimazole starting at 30 mg daily was given to hyperthyroidism patients, and high-dose intravenous methylprednisolone was given to ophthalmopathy patients. The libraries were constructed in a second round of multiplex PCR and then size-selected and purified. Paired-end sequencing of the libraries was performed with 100 bp reads on an Illumina HiSeq2000. SOAPnuke was used to process the raw data, throwing out any read that contained adapters or uncalled bases, had a mean Phred below 15, or lacked an exact constant-primer or identifier match. COPE v1.2.5 was used to merge the high-quality paired reads, and each unique nucleotide sequence was defined as a clonotype. Clonotypes were aligned to IMGT TRBV, TRBD and TRBJ reference segments using MiTCR v1.1. Only V-J combinations with frequency above 0.0001, covering roughly 99% of repertoires, were analysed. The TCS score was defined as F50 (clonal expansion) divided by E x V (chaos), with BLOSUM62-based TCRdist calculated between CDR3 peptides within each V-J. Welch's t-statistics and random forest reduced fewer than 600 V-J features to roughly 13, which were used in a naive Bayes classifier (R e1071). Sample size was not statistically predetermined, and investigators were not blinded to group allocation. The paper reports TCR Vbeta CDR3 sequencing of over 120 peripheral blood samples: approximately 43 ophthalmopathy, roughly 74 hyperthyroidism and 17 progressor patients.

Specimen: peripheral blood mononuclear cells (PBMCs), collected at new diagnosis, from a patient treated with antithyroid drugs. The receptor was isolated from a woman aged 25 to 39 with Graves disease. Donor details come from another sample of the same person, matched by shared clones. The V and J segments used are TRBV11-2 and TRBJ2-1; 11 bases in between match TRBD2. The CDR3 region has the sequence CASSPGLAAYNEQFF. The DNA sequence is given as TGTGCCAGCAGCCCGGGACTAGCGGCCTACAATGAGCAGTTCTTC.